This T cell receptor (beta chain) was found in a study of OX40 agonist ivuxolimab in advanced cancers. Per germline, CDR1 SGHNT and CDR2 YYREEE (reference sequence). The CDR3 totals 14 residues. Trimming cost V 3 bases and J 6 bases, with 15 bases left between them. Libraries were prepared by immunoSEQ multiplex PCR; TCRdb keeps only in-frame clonotypes and omits some of them. The data hold tens of thousands of clones, with 88% observed a single time. The chain links TRBV5-4 to TRBJ2-5; D is perhaps TRBD1 (6 bases). The TCR comes from an adult with an advanced solid tumor such as melanoma, head and neck, liver or kidney cancer. Material: CD4+ or CD8+ T cells sorted from blood, obtained in a trial of the OX40 agonist ivuxolimab. CDR3 coding DNA: TGTGCCAGCAGCTCACGGGACAAATTACAGACCCAGTACTTC. It specifies CASSSRDKLQTQYF.